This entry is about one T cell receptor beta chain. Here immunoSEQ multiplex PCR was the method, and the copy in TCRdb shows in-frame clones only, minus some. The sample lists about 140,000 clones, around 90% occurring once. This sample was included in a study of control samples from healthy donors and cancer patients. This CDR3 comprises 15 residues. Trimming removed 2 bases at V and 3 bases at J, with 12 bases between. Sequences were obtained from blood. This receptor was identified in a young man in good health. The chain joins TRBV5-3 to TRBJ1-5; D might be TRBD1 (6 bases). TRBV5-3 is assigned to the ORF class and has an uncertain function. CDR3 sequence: CARSFEQGDNQPQHF. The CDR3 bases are TGTGCCAGAAGCTTCGAACAGGGAGACAATCAGCCCCAGCATTTT.